A selection of T cell receptor beta chains follows, all from one sample in a study of regulatory and conventional T cells in RAG deficiency. This table comes from immunoSEQ multiplex PCR, and its TCRdb copy is limited to in-frame clones, with some not included. The top ten clones hold 5.4% of a sample with tens of thousands of clones, 85% to 90% of them seen once. Separately, the same data were catalogued under a study of regulatory T cells.

The specimen was CD8+ T cells sorted from blood. These receptors were taken from a human donor in good health. Both conserved end residues are trimmed from each CDR3. The D gene is left open where the match is weak.

d_gene	j_gene	v_gene	CDR3aa
.	TRBJ1-1	TRBV30	AWSVAGTEAF
TRBD2	TRBJ2-1	TRBV5-8	ASSALAGPSYNEQF
TRBD2	TRBJ2-7	TRBV6-6	ASSYPVSGQTYEQY
.	TRBJ2-7	TRBV9	ASRMGGTYEQY
.	TRBJ1-3	TRBV18	ASSPGARSYASGNTIY
TRBD1	TRBJ2-4	TRBV5-4	ASSLNRGFAKNIQY
TRBD1	TRBJ1-1	TRBV13	ASSLPGGTEAF
.	TRBJ2-7	TRBV6-1	ASSEQGGWEY
.	TRBJ2-7	TRBV6-5	ASRPQGSPYEQY
.	TRBJ1-6	TRBV6-1	ASSESGSSYNSPLH
.	TRBJ1-3	TRBV7-7	ASSSDSGNTIY
TRBD2	TRBJ2-7	TRBV6-1	ASSEIPSGRASYEQY
TRBD1	TRBJ1-1	TRBV6-6	ASSYSTGVTEAF
TRBD2	TRBJ2-7	TRBV30	AWKASGSSYEQY
TRBD2	TRBJ2-1	TRBV6-5	ASSSGLAMYNEQF
.	TRBJ1-1	TRBV5-5	ASSPVLAGAEAF
.	TRBJ2-7	TRBV27	ASSLGLAHYEQY
.	TRBJ1-1	TRBV5-1	ASSLVDGTEAF
.	TRBJ2-1	TRBV10-1	ASSDGGREQF
TRBD1	TRBJ2-1	TRBV5-6	ASSYRDRTYNEQF
.	TRBJ2-7	TRBV19	ASSTSSSGHPYEQY
TRBD2	TRBJ2-1	TRBV28	ASRLAGVNNEQF